This T cell receptor (beta chain) was identified during a study of pediatric ulcerative colitis. Only a few counts were recorded for this clone. Antigen unknown. The CDR3 has 15 residues. V lost 7 bases and J lost 4; bases outside the gene matches: 6. In germline, CDR1 is SNHLY, CDR2 FYNNEI. Profiling relied on immunoSEQ multiplex PCR, and the TCRdb table lists in-frame clones only, not all of them. Of tens of thousands of clones listed, roughly 86% are singletons. Study-level points and caveats: In rectum, acute severe colitis had expanded clones and less diversity. A couple of patients had blood samples with substantially reduced template counts.

Sequencing was done on a sample of blood. This clonotype was obtained from a boy aged 5 to 17 with severe ulcerative colitis. The chain recombines TRBV2 with TRBJ1-6; 8 positions agree with TRBD1. The DNA of the CDR3 is TGTGCCAGCACAGGGGGCCTGACATATAATTCACCCCTCCACTTT. This translates into CASTGGLTYNSPLHF.